These 30 T cell receptor beta chains originate from one sample sequenced in a study of cytomegalovirus exposure and HLA in healthy donors. The PCR contained 60 Vbeta and 13 Jbeta primers. Measured with immunoSEQ multiplex PCR; TCRdb has only the in-frame clones, and not every one. The table includes 150,000 to 180,000 clones, roughly 79% detected once. Sequencing was carried out using PBMCs. These receptors were obtained from a man aged 18 to 35 in good health and CMV-seronegative.

This chain joins TRBV6-6 and TRBJ2-3; 11 bases match TRBD2. The V segment lost 6 bases and the J segment 13 bases; nucleotides outside the gene matches: 6. The germline V gene encodes CDR1 MNHNY and CDR2 SVGAGI (reference sequence). The CDR3 loop spans 12 amino acids. The CDR3 nucleotides are TGTGCCAGCAGCGCTCCGACTAGCGGGGAGTATTTT. This translates into CASSAPTSGEYF.

The chain recombines TRBV4-3 with TRBJ1-2; possible D gene TRBD1, 5 bases. This CDR3 spans 16 amino acids. The germline V and J ends were trimmed by 1 base and 1 base, with 13 bases remaining between them. Germline assignment: CDR1 LGHNA and CDR2 YSLEER. The CDR3 DNA reads TGCGCCAGCAGCCAAGTCCCCGTGGGGGGTAACTATGGCTACACCTTC. Translation gives CASSQVPVGGNYGYTF.

The chain uses TRBV6-1 and TRBJ1-2, with TRBD1 as a possible D gene (6 bases). Trimming took 6 bases from V and 4 from J, leaving 15 bases between them. Per the germline V gene, CDR1 is MNHNS and CDR2 is SASEGT. This CDR3 is 14 amino acids long. DNA of the CDR3: TGTGCCAGCAGATCCTACGGGACAAGCTATGGCTACACCTTC. It yields the protein CASRSYGTSYGYTF.

Only a few counts were recorded for this clone. This rearrangement joins TRBV19 to TRBJ2-1; perhaps TRBD2 as D (5 bases). Germline CDR1 LNHDA, CDR2 SQIVND (reference sequence). Trimming removed 7 bases at V and 0 bases at J, with 10 bases between. The CDR3 sequence is 14 residues long. The CDR3 region is CASNVRGSYNEQFF. The DNA of the CDR3 is TGTGCCAGTAACGTCCGGGGCTCCTACAATGAGCAGTTCTTC.

The rearrangement joins TRBV19 to TRBJ2-6; tentatively, D is TRBD2 (6 bases). Trimming shortened V by 0 bases and J by 4 bases, and 13 bases separated the two germline ends. This CDR3 spans 17 amino acids. In germline, CDR1 is LNHDA, CDR2 SQIVND (reference sequence). CDR3 region: CASSIDRGWVGANVLTF. The CDR3, as DNA: TGTGCCAGTAGTATAGATCGGGGGTGGGTAGGGGCCAACGTCCTGACTTTC.

This sequence joins TRBV5-4 and TRBJ1-1, with D unresolved. The V gene lost 4 bases and the J gene lost 1 base, with 11 bases spanning the gap. The CDR3 is 14 residues long. Germline V lookup: CDR1 SGHNT, CDR2 YYREEE (reference sequence). The CDR3 spells CASSLRLSNTEAFF. The CDR3 DNA sequence: TGTGCCAGCAGCCTCAGGTTATCGAACACTGAAGCTTTCTTT.

This clone was observed a single time. DNA of the CDR3: TGTGCCAGCAGCTTAGGGGGCAGGGTAGTTGAAAAACTGTTTTTT. It is translated as CASSLGGRVVEKLFF. The chain combines TRBV7-8 with TRBJ1-4; possibly TRBD1 for D (5 bases). This CDR3 region has 15 residues. Germline V gene data show CDR1 as SGHVS and CDR2 as FQNEAQ. V was cut by 1 base and J by 7 bases, with 13 bases left in between.

V gene TRBV11-2 combines with J gene TRBJ2-2, with 9 bases matching TRBD2. The CDR3 length is 16 residues. V shed 0 bases, J shed 3 bases, and the junction held 2 bases outside the gene matches. Germline CDR1 reads SGHAT; CDR2 reads FQNNGV. The CDR3 sequence is CASSLETSGYTGELFF. DNA for the CDR3: TGTGCCAGCAGCTTAGAGACTAGCGGTTACACCGGGGAGCTGTTTTTT.

The chain employs TRBV7-9 and TRBJ2-7, with TRBD2 matching over 8 bases. The CDR3 sequence is 15 residues long. Looked up from germline, CDR1 is SEHNR and CDR2 is FQNEAQ (reference sequence). J was trimmed by 6 bases and V by 5 bases; bases with no gene match: 12. DNA for the CDR3: TGTGCCAGCAGCCGAAGGGCGGGGGGCCTGGGCGAGCAGTACTTC. It encodes CASSRRAGGLGEQYF. Full variable domain (rest looked up from reference TRBV7-9 and TRBJ2-7): DTGVSQNPRHKITKRGQNVTFRCDPISEHNRLYWYRQTLGQGPEFLTYFQNEAQLEKSRLLSDRFSAERPKGSFSTLEIQRTEQGDSAMYLCASSRRAGGLGEQYFGPGTRLTVT.

This clone was observed a handful of times. This sequence joins TRBV10-3 and TRBJ1-6, with 7 bases fitting TRBD1. After removal of 4 bases from V and 7 bases from J, the junction contained 7 bases not matched to a gene. The CDR3 has 15 residues. Per the germline V gene, CDR1 is ENHRY and CDR2 is SYGVKD. CDR3 residues: CAISGQGSGNSPLHF. CDR3 nucleotide sequence: TGTGCCATCAGTGGACAGGGATCGGGGAATTCACCCCTCCACTTT.

This clone was counted a single time. The chain is built from TRBV4-1 and TRBJ2-3, with TRBD2 identical over 9 bases. The J segment lost 1 base and the V segment lost 0 bases, leaving 5 bases of the junction unmatched. The CDR3 extends over 17 amino acids. CDR1 is MGHRA, CDR2 YSYEKL, per germline. DNA for the CDR3: TGCGCCAGCAGCCAAGATCGGAGGACTAGCGGCACAGATACGCAGTATTTT. The encoded protein is CASSQDRRTSGTDTQYF.

V usage is TRBV6-1 and J usage is TRBJ2-3, with D possibly being TRBD2 (5 bases). V was trimmed by 0 bases and J by 8 bases, leaving 12 bases between them. This CDR3 region has 14 residues. CDR1 MNHNS and CDR2 SASEGT come from the germline V gene. The CDR3 here is CASSEAVIGGTQYF. The CDR3 DNA reads TGTGCCAGCAGTGAAGCAGTTATAGGAGGTACGCAGTATTTT.

The chain uses TRBV19 and TRBJ1-2; maybe TRBD1 (5 bases). V lost 5 bases and J 14 bases, leaving 18 bases between the germline ends. The CDR3 is made up of 12 amino acids. CDR1 LNHDA and CDR2 SQIVND come from the germline V gene (reference sequence). The CDR3 loop reads CASSPTLTDRTF. CDR3 nucleotides: TGTGCCAGTAGTCCCACCCTGACAGATCGAACCTTC.

V and J are TRBV27 and TRBJ1-1; 11 bases map to TRBD1. After removal of 1 base from V and 6 bases from J, the junction contained 7 bases not matched to a gene. CDR1 and CDR2 (germline): MNHEY, SMNVEV (reference sequence). The CDR3 extends over 16 amino acids. CDR3 loop: CASSLWTGGARAEAFF. CDR3 sequence (DNA): TGTGCCAGCAGTTTATGGACAGGGGGCGCAAGGGCTGAAGCTTTCTTT.

This clone was seen a handful of times. The genes are TRBV13 and TRBJ2-7; 10 bases match TRBD1. Germline assignment: CDR1 PRHDT and CDR2 FYEKMQ (reference sequence). The junction had 1 base not matched to a gene; V was cut back by 0 bases and J by 2 bases. The CDR3 length is 15 residues. The CDR3 loop is CASSLGGTGAYEQYV. CDR3 in DNA: TGTGCCAGCAGCTTAGGGGGGACAGGGGCCTACGAGCAGTACGTC.

This chain uses TRBV6-6 with TRBJ2-5; 10 positions agree with TRBD2. The end of the DNA aligns better with TRBJ2-7, so the J call may be wrong. The CDR3 totals 14 residues. CDR1 and CDR2 from the germline V gene are MNHNY and SVGAGI (reference sequence). CDR3 loop: CASSLTSGVGEQYF. In DNA, the CDR3 is TGTGCCAGCAGCCTAACTAGCGGGGTAGGCGAGCAGTACTTC.

This clone was found a few times. The J gene is TRBJ2-5, the V gene TRBV5-1; the match to TRBD1 covers 7 bases. Germline trimming cut 4 bases from V and 1 base from J; bases unmatched to any gene: 1. This CDR3 is 13 amino acids long. The germline gives CDR1 SGHRS, CDR2 YFSETQ. DNA for the CDR3: TGCGCCAGCAGCCCAGGGGGCCAAGAGACCCAGTACTTC. Its protein product is CASSPGGQETQYF.

The genes are TRBV7-9 and TRBJ2-7; TRBD1 agrees at 7 bases. The CDR3 is made up of 14 amino acids. J lost 2 bases, V lost 5 bases, and 6 bases had no gene match. CDR1 and CDR2 (germline): SEHNR, FQNEAQ (reference sequence). CDR3 in DNA: TGTGCCAGCAGCCAAACAGGGGATGCCTACGAGCAGTACTTC. Its protein is CASSQTGDAYEQYF.

The rearrangement joins TRBV7-2 to TRBJ2-7; a weak D match, TRBD2 (7 bases). The V end lost 0 bases, the J end lost 0 bases, and 9 bases lay between the germline ends. Germline loops: CDR1 SGHTA, CDR2 FQGNSA. The length of the CDR3 is 15 residues. Here the CDR3 DNA reads TGTGCCAGCAGCTTAGCGCGGGGGCACTCCTACGAGCAGTACTTC. Translating gives CASSLARGHSYEQYF.

The chain has TRBV10-2 and TRBJ1-2, with D perhaps matching TRBD1 (6 bases). Looked up from germline, CDR1 is WSHSY and CDR2 is SAAADI. With 4 bases removed from V and 4 bases from J, the gap between germline ends came to 7 bases. This CDR3 has 12 amino acids. This CDR3 reads CASSGTVYGYTF. DNA of the CDR3: TGCGCCAGCAGTGGGACAGTCTATGGCTACACCTTC.

The chain links TRBV5-6 to TRBJ2-7; 8 bases fit TRBD1. CDR3 length equals 17 residues. V trimming: 0 bases; J trimming: 7 bases; junction bases outside the gene matches: 15. In germline, CDR1 is SGHDT, CDR2 YYEEEE. The CDR3 nucleotides are TGTGCCAGCAGCTTGGCGGGGACAGGCCCACCCGGAGGAGAGCAGTACTTC. Protein product: CASSLAGTGPPGGEQYF.

The CDR3 is CASSPTFGVHNEQFF. The CDR3 region has the DNA TGTGCCAGCAGCCCAACCTTCGGGGTCCACAATGAGCAGTTCTTC. This chain joins TRBV7-8 and TRBJ2-1; D is possibly TRBD2 (5 bases). Trimming shortened V by 5 bases and J by 5 bases, and 16 bases separated the two germline ends. CDR3 length: 15 amino acids. CDR1 and CDR2 (germline): SGHVS, FQNEAQ.

This clone rates as medium-sized (0.01 to 0.1%). The chain joins TRBV2 to TRBJ1-4; no clear D. Deletions cut 6 bases from V and 7 bases from J, with 15 bases between. CDR3 length: 14 amino acids. Germline values: CDR1 SNHLY, CDR2 FYNNEI. The CDR3 DNA sequence: TGTGCCAGCAGCCCCCTGGGCGTTGCTGAAAAACTGTTTTTT. This translates into CASSPLGVAEKLFF.

The chain joins TRBV2 to TRBJ2-5, with a possible D match to TRBD2 (6 bases). V was pared by 4 bases and J by 9 bases, with 21 bases between. CDR3 length: 15 residues. Germline loops: CDR1 SNHLY, CDR2 FYNNEI. The CDR3 DNA is TGTGCCAGCAGTGGACTCTCGGTGCGGGGTAAGGCCCAGTACTTC. Translation: CASSGLSVRGKAQYF.

This clone was counted only a few times. The chain uses TRBV4-2 and TRBJ1-1; TRBD1 might be the D (6 bases). From germline, CDR1 is LGHNA and CDR2 YNFKEQ. The CDR3 consists of 16 residues. Trimming took 0 bases from V and 9 from J, leaving 20 bases between them. For the CDR3, the DNA is TGTGCCAGCAGCCAAGATTTAGCAGGGGAATTAACCAAAGCTTTCTTT. The encoded protein is CASSQDLAGELTKAFF.

This clone has only a few counts. The gene calls are TRBV5-1 and TRBJ2-7; D gene uncertain. The V end lost 0 bases, the J end lost 6 bases, and 16 bases lay between the germline ends. CDR3 length: 15 residues. Germline loops: CDR1 SGHRS, CDR2 YFSETQ. The CDR3 loop reads CASSLGAGPPLEQYV. CDR3 DNA sequence: TGCGCCAGCAGCTTGGGTGCAGGTCCCCCTCTCGAGCAGTACGTC.

This rearrangement joins TRBV2 to TRBJ1-2, with unresolved D. The germline CDR1 and CDR2 sequences are SNHLY and FYNNEI. Deletions cut 3 bases from V and 4 bases from J, with 12 bases between. The CDR3 consists of 14 residues. CDR3 protein: CASSESTGSYGYTF. DNA for the CDR3: TGTGCCAGCAGTGAGTCCACGGGGAGCTATGGCTACACCTTC.

V usage is TRBV4-1 and J usage is TRBJ2-1, with 14 bases aligning to TRBD2. After removal of 3 bases from V and 8 bases from J, the junction contained 12 bases not matched to a gene. The germline gives CDR1 MGHRA, CDR2 YSYEKL. The CDR3 spans 18 residues. The CDR3 is CASSQGLAGETTRYEQFF. CDR3 DNA sequence: TGCGCCAGCAGCCAGGGACTAGCGGGGGAGACGACCAGGTATGAGCAGTTCTTC.

The V call is TRBV9, the J call TRBJ2-5; tentatively, D is TRBD2 (6 bases). The V end lost 4 bases, the J end lost 2 bases, and 9 bases lay between the germline ends. Germline loops: CDR1 SGDLS, CDR2 YYNGEE. The CDR3 extends over 13 amino acids. The CDR3 here is CASSLGGQETQYF. The CDR3 coding sequence is TGTGCCAGCAGCTTGGGGGGACAAGAGACCCAGTACTTC.

The rearrangement uses TRBV19 and TRBJ1-3, with D possibly being TRBD1 (5 bases). The V gene's germline CDR1 is LNHDA and CDR2 SQIVND (reference sequence). Trimming shortened V by 2 bases and J by 0 bases, and 8 bases separated the two germline ends. This CDR3 has 15 residues. The CDR3 bases are TGTGCCAGTAGTATAATGGGGGGCTCTGGAAACACCATATATTTT. It encodes CASSIMGGSGNTIYF.